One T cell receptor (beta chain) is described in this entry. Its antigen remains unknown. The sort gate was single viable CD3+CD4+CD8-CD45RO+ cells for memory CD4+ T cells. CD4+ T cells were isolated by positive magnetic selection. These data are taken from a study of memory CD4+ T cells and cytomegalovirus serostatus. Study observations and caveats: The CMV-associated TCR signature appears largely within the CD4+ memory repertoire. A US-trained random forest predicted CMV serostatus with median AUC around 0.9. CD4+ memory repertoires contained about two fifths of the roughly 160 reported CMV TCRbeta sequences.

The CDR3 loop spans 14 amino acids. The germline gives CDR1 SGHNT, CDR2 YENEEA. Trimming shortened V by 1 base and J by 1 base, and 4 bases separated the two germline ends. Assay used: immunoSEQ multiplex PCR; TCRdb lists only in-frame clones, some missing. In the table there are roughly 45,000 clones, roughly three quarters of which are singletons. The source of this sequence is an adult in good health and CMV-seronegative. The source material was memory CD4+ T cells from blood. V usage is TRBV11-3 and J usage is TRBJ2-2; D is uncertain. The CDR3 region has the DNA TGTGCCAGCAGCTTAGCCGGGAACACCGGGGAGCTGTTTTTT. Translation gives CASSLAGNTGELFF.